The clone carrying this T cell receptor (beta chain) was picked up many times. The data were obtained in a study of blood T cells in healthy people across ages. Together with a sample-barcoded 5' primer, a J-beta primer mix was included in a second PCR lasting roughly 6 to 12 cycles. TCRdb passed the 5' RACE reads through MiXCR, listing each CDR3 protein once. The sample has some 940,000 distinct CDR3 sequences; almost 30% are singletons. V was cut by 4 bases and J by 10 bases, with 14 bases left in between. The germline CDR1 and CDR2 sequences are LGHNA and YSLEER. The CDR3 sequence is 13 residues long. The sample also formed part of further work on T cells of mothers and their children.

The sample consisted of blood. The clonotype originates from a woman in her forties in good health. The J gene is TRBJ2-1, the V gene TRBV4-3; weak D call: TRBD2 (7 bases). The CDR3 loop reads CASSPRGAGEQFF. DNA for the CDR3: TGCGCCAGCAGCCCCAGGGGAGCGGGGGAGCAGTTCTTC.